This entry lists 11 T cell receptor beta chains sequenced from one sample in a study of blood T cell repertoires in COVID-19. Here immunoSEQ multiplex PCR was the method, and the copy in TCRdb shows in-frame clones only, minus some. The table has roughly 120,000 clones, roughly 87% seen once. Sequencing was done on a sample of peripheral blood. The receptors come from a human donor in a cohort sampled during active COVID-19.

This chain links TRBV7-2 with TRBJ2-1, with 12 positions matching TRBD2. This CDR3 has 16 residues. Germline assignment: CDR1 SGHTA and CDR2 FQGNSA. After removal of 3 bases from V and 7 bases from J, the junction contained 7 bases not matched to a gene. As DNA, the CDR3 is TGTGCCAGCAGCTTGGGGCTAGCGGGGGGGACTAATGAGCAGTTCTTC. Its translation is CASSLGLAGGTNEQFF.

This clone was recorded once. In nucleotides, the CDR3 is TGTGCCAGCAGCCCACCTCTAGTGGCGGTGTCCAAAAACATTCAGTACTTC. Translation: CASSPPLVAVSKNIQYF. V and J are TRBV7-2 and TRBJ2-4; D call uncertain. The germline V gene encodes CDR1 SGHTA and CDR2 FQGNSA. V was pared by 5 bases and J by 2 bases, with 19 bases between. This CDR3 has 17 amino acids.

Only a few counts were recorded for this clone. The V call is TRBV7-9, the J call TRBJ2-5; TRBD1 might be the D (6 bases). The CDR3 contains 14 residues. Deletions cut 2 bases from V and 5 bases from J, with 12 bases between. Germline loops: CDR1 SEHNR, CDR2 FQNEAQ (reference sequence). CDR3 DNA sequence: TGTGCCAGCAGCTTACGCGCAGGGGCGGAGACCCAGTACTTC. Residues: CASSLRAGAETQYF.

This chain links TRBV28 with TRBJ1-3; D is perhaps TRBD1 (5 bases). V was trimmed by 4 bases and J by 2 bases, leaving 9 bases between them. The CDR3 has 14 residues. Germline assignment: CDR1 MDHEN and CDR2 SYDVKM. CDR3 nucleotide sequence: TGTGCCAGCAGTTCAACAGGAACTGGAAACACCATATATTTT. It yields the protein CASSSTGTGNTIYF.

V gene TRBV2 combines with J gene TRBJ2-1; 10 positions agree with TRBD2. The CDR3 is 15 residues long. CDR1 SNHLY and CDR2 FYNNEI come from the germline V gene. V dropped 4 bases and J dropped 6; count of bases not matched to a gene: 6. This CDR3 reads CASSVSGGALNEQFF. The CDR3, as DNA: TGTGCCAGCAGTGTGAGCGGGGGGGCCCTCAATGAGCAGTTCTTC.

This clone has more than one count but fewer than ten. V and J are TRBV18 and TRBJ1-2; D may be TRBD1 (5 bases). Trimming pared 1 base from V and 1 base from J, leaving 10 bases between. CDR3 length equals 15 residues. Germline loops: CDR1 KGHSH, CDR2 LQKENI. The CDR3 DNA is TGTGCCAGCTCACCACGGGGCACTAATAACTATGGCTACACCTTC. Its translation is CASSPRGTNNYGYTF. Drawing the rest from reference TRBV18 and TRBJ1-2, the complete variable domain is NAGVMQNPRHLVRRRGQEARLRCSPMKGHSHVYWYRQLPEEGLKFMVYLQKENIIDESGMPKERFSAEFPKEGPSILRIQQVVRGDSAAYFCASSPRGTNNYGYTFGSGTRLTVV.

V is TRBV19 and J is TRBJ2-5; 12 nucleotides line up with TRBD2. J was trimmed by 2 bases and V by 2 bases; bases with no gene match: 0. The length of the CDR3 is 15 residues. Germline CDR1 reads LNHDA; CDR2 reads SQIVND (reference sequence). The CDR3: CASSILAGGQETQYF. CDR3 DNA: TGTGCCAGTAGTATACTAGCGGGAGGGCAAGAGACCCAGTACTTC.

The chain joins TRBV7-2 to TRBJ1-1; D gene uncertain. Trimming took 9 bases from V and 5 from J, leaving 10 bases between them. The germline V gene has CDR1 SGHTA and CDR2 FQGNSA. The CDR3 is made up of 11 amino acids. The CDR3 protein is CARRSGTEAFF. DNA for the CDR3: TGTGCCAGAAGGTCCGGGACTGAAGCTTTCTTT.

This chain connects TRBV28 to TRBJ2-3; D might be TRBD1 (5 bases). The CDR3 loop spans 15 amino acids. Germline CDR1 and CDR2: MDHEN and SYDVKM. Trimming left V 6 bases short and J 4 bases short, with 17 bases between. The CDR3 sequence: CASSPSRKGADTQYF. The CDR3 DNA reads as TGTGCCAGCAGCCCTTCGAGGAAAGGGGCAGATACGCAGTATTTT.

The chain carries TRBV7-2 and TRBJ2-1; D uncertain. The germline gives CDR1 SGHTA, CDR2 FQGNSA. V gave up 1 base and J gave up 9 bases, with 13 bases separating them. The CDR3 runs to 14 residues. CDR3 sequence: CASSLDVTLGEQFF. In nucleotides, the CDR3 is TGTGCCAGCAGCTTAGATGTCACGCTAGGTGAGCAGTTCTTC.

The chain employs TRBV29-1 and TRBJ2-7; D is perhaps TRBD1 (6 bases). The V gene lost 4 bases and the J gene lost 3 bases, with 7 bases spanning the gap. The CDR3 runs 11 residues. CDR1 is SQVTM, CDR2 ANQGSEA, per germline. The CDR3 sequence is CSVGQDYEQYF. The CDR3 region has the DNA TGCAGCGTTGGACAGGACTACGAGCAGTACTTC.